The rows below give T cell receptor beta chains drawn from one sample of a study of PD-L1 blockade in urothelial cancer. Measured with immunoSEQ multiplex PCR; TCRdb has only the in-frame clones, and not every one. The sample includes 15,000 to 20,000 clones, around 87% of them seen just once. The specimen comprised PBMCs, sampled around atezolizumab (anti-PD-L1) treatment. These receptors all stem from a man in his fifties or sixties with urothelial cancer. The CDR3 runs from the conserved cysteine through the conserved F or W. The D gene is left open where the match is weak. Rows may omit the clone size; those that give it use once, few, many or a size class.

CDR3nt	CDR3aa	abundance	d_gene	j_gene	v_gene
TGTGCCAGCTCACTTATAACGGGAGGGAACACTGAAGCTTTCTTT	CASSLITGGNTEAFF	.	.	TRBJ1-1	TRBV18
TGTGCCAGCTCATCGAATGAAAAACTGTTTTTT	CASSSNEKLFF	.	.	TRBJ1-4	TRBV18
TGTGCCAGTAGTCGAGAAGCGGGAGGTAACCAAGAGACCCAGTACTTC	CASSREAGGNQETQYF	.	TRBD2	TRBJ2-5	TRBV27
TGTGCCAGCAGCCTCGATATAGGGGGCGAGCAGTACTTC	CASSLDIGGEQYF	.	.	TRBJ2-7	TRBV7-3
TGTGCCAGTAGTATTGCTTATAGCTACGAGCAGTACTTC	CASSIAYSYEQYF	.	.	TRBJ2-7	TRBV19
TGTGCCAGCAGGCAGGACAGGGGTACGAACACCGGGGAGCTGTTTTTT	CASRQDRGTNTGELFF	.	TRBD1	TRBJ2-2	TRBV6-4
TGTGCCAGCAGCGGCAGGGGGGTTGACGAGCAGTACTTC	CASSGRGVDEQYF	.	.	TRBJ2-7	TRBV2
TGCGCCAGCAGCCAAGATTGGGGGAGGGCCTCAGATACGCAGTATTTT	CASSQDWGRASDTQYF	.	TRBD2	TRBJ2-3	TRBV4-3
TGTGCCAGCAGATTCAGGGGGGACTATCAGCCCCAGCATTTT	CASRFRGDYQPQHF	.	TRBD1	TRBJ1-5	TRBV6-6
TGTGCCAGCAGCTTGTGGTACGAGGACAGGGCTGAAAAACTGTTTTTT	CASSLWYEDRAEKLFF	.	TRBD1	TRBJ1-4	TRBV5-6
TGTGCCAGCCGGCCTAAATGGGGGGATAATTCACCCCTCCACTTT	CASRPKWGDNSPLHF	.	.	TRBJ1-6	TRBV2
TGTGCCAGTAGTCAGGGCGACTATGGCTACACCTTC	CASSQGDYGYTF	.	.	TRBJ1-2	TRBV19
TGTGCCAGCAGCCAAGAAAGGGGTGGGCAGAAAGAGACCCAGTACTTC	CASSQERGGQKETQYF	.	.	TRBJ2-5	TRBV14
TGTGCCAGCAGTGAAATGGGGGCGGGGGGGAAACTGTTTTTT	CASSEMGAGGKLFF	.	.	TRBJ1-4	TRBV6-1
TGCGCCAGCAGCCGAGGACAGGGTGAAGAGACCCAGTACTTC	CASSRGQGEETQYF	once	TRBD1	TRBJ2-5	TRBV5-1
TGTGCCAGCAGTGTCGGTAACACCGGGGAGCTGTTTTTT	CASSVGNTGELFF	.	.	TRBJ2-2	TRBV6-4
TGTGCCAGCAGCCATGTAGCGGGGGGGCCCGATGAGCAGTTCTTC	CASSHVAGGPDEQFF	.	TRBD2	TRBJ2-1	TRBV4-2
TGTGCCAGCTCCAGGGGATTCGTCTTC	CASSRGFVF	.	.	TRBJ2-7	TRBV6-5
TGTGCCAGCAGTGAAGACAGGGCCGGCAATGAGCAGTTCTTC	CASSEDRAGNEQFF	.	.	TRBJ2-1	TRBV6-1
TGTGCCAGCAGCCAAGCTCGGGACAGGCGTTACGAGCAGTACTTC	CASSQARDRRYEQYF	.	TRBD1	TRBJ2-7	TRBV14
TGTGCCAGCAGGGAACTAGGCACCGGGGAGCTGTTTTTT	CASRELGTGELFF	.	.	TRBJ2-2	TRBV6-5
TGTGCCAGCAGCCGCACGGGGCTAGCGGGAGGGCCCCCAATGAACACCGGGGAGCTGTTTTTT	CASSRTGLAGGPPMNTGELFF	.	TRBD2	TRBJ2-2	TRBV27